The clone carrying this T cell receptor beta chain was seen a few times. Healthy individuals of Caucasian origin from Russia, aged roughly 6 to 95, served as donors. The germline V gene has CDR1 SQVTM and CDR2 ANQGSEA. Between the trimmed V and J ends, which lost 4 bases and 1 base, there was a span of 13 bases. The CDR3 covers 14 residues. The data derive from a study of blood T cells in healthy people across ages. Primers used in a second PCR of about 7 to 12 cycles were a sample-barcoded 5' primer and a J-beta primer mix. TCRdb re-called the 5' RACE reads through MiXCR, storing one row per CDR3 protein. Of hundreds of thousands of distinct CDR3 sequences in the sample, 40% to 50% were seen once.

Sequenced sample: blood. This chain uses TRBV29-1 with TRBJ1-1, with a weak D call TRBD1 (5 bases). The receptor was isolated from a man aged 60 to 75 in good health. The chain's CDR3 is CSVGDRRENTEAFF. In nucleotides, the CDR3 is TGCAGCGTTGGGGACCGGAGGGAGAACACTGAAGCTTTCTTT.